This entry lists 11 T cell receptor beta chains sequenced from one sample in a study of tumor-infiltrating lymphocytes in primary liver carcinoma. Co-extraction of both nucleic acids (RNA and DNA) used roughly 19-33 mg of unsorted bulk tissue. From approximately 490 ng total RNA, TCR beta cDNA was generated with a primer in the constant region. Slightly modified ARM-PCR with three nested multiplex PCR rounds yielded TCR beta libraries. With TRBV1-TRBV30 forward primers and a C-beta reverse primer, the first two PCR rounds were run for around 11 cycles each. TCRdb recomputed calls from the multiplex PCR reads with MiXCR, one row per CDR3 protein. The sample lists some 180,000 distinct CDR3 sequences, around 85% occurring once. The material sequenced was tumor tissue from primary liver carcinoma. The receptors originated from a man aged 40-55 years with primary liver carcinoma and hepatitis B virus infection.

This clonotype appeared once. Mismatch with germline at one junction end may stem from a read error. The chain carries TRBV5-6 and TRBJ1-1; TRBD1 is a possible D gene (5 bases). Germline assignment: CDR1 SGHDT and CDR2 YYEEEE. This CDR3 is built from 16 residues. The DNA of the CDR3 is TGTGCCAGCAGGGCGACAGAACTCCGTTTGAACACTGAAGCTTTATTT. This codes for CASRATELRLNTEALF.

With regard to this clonotype: The CDR3 does not close with the conserved phenylalanine or tryptophan, likely indicating a read error. The chain combines TRBV5-4 with TRBJ2-2, with 14 nucleotides matching TRBD2. The CDR3 sequence is 16 residues long. The J segment lost 7 bases and the V segment lost 4 bases, leaving 6 bases of the junction unmatched. Germline CDR1 is SGHNT and CDR2 is YYREEE (reference sequence). The CDR3: CASSPTGLAGVGELFS. Here the CDR3 DNA reads TGTGCCAGCAGCCCAACGGGACTAGCGGGGGTCGGGGAGCTGTTTTCT.

The chain has TRBV29-1 and TRBJ2-3; a possible D gene is TRBD2 (6 bases). The CDR3 runs to 13 residues. V was trimmed by 4 bases and J by 5 bases, leaving 13 bases between them. From germline, CDR1 is SQVTM and CDR2 ANQGSEA. CDR3 amino acids: CSVVPAGIDTQYF. DNA for the CDR3: TGCAGCGTTGTGCCAGCGGGTATAGATACGCAGTATTTT.

Regarding this clonotype: The conserved closing phenylalanine or tryptophan is absent in this CDR3, likely reflecting a read error. V and J are TRBV29-1 and TRBJ2-1; 12 nucleotides agree with TRBD1. The CDR3 sequence is 15 residues long. CDR1 and CDR2 (germline): SQVTM, ANQGSEA. The DNA of the CDR3 is TGCAGGGTTGAGTTCGGGACAGGGGGCTTTTATGAGCAGTTCTCC. As protein: CRVEFGTGGFYEQFS.

Regarding this clonotype: The junction and the germline gene differ at one end; a read error may be behind it. The chain links TRBV6-1 to TRBJ2-1; no clear D gene. The CDR3 has 14 amino acids. Germline CDR1 is MNHNS and CDR2 is SASEGT. CDR3 loop: CTSSVKLTYNEQLF. The CDR3 coding sequence is TGTACCAGCAGTGTCAAATTGACGTACAATGAGCAGTTATTC.

Worth noting for this clonotype: The junction does not match germline at one end; this may be a read error. The DNA of the CDR3 is TGTGCCAGCAGCTTAGATTCTCTGGGAACAGATTCGCATGATTTT. As protein: CASSLDSLGTDSHDF. This sequence joins TRBV11-2 and TRBJ2-3; D gene ambiguous. The CDR3 is made up of 15 amino acids. The germline CDR1 and CDR2 sequences are SGHAT and FQNNGV.

A remark on this clonotype: A junction boundary mismatches the germline segment, possibly from a read error. V and J are TRBV6-1 and TRBJ1-2; no definite D call. CDR1 is MNHNS, CDR2 SASEGT, per germline. CDR3 length equals 14 residues. CDR3 residues: CASRPQIQSYDYTF. CDR3 nucleotide sequence: TGTGCCAGCAGGCCACAGATTCAAAGCTATGACTACACCTTC.

The table lists this clonotype with a few counts. A much larger clone is a single base away; this may be a read error. This chain joins TRBV5-5 and TRBJ2-7; no clear D gene. Between the trimmed V and J ends, which lost 4 bases and 6 bases, there was a span of 20 bases. Germline CDR1 is SGHKS and CDR2 is YYEKEE (reference sequence). The CDR3 is made up of 15 amino acids. This CDR3 reads CASSPVAVPLSEQYF. The CDR3 DNA follows: TGTGCCAGCAGCCCAGTGGCAGTTCCCCTCTCCGAGCAGTACTTC.

This clonotype was detected once. One junction end does not reproduce the germline sequence, and a read error may be involved. J is TRBJ1-5 and V is TRBV6-5, with a tentative D call TRBD1 (5 bases). Germline CDR1 MNHEY, CDR2 SVGAGI. This CDR3 has 13 amino acids. This CDR3 reads CASGDGTNQPQHF. CDR3 in DNA: TGTGCCAGCGGGGACGGTACCAATCAGCCCCAACATTTT.

As concerns this clonotype: Given the absence of the conserved phenylalanine or tryptophan at the CDR3 end, a read error is likely. Because the CDR3's place on the DNA is in doubt, the DNA is left out and the CDR3 is given as listed by TCRdb. V usage is TRBV29-1 and J usage is TRBJ2-2; TRBD1, the table's D call, lacks a check against the DNA. 14 amino acids form the CDR3, both terminal residues included. The germline CDR1 and CDR2 sequences are SQVTM and ANQGSEA. This chain's CDR3 is CSVLRPGPTGELFI.

This clonotype was picked up a small number of times. The chain couples TRBV2 to TRBJ2-1; 9 bases map to TRBD1. Trimming removed 10 bases from V and 6 bases from J; junction bases left unmatched: 10. The V gene's germline CDR1 is SNHLY and CDR2 FYNNEI. The CDR3 extends over 14 amino acids. CDR3 loop: CATSRDRALNEQFF. The CDR3 nucleotides read TGTGCCACCTCCCGGGACAGGGCGCTCAATGAGCAGTTCTTC. The full variable domain, with the rest looked up from reference TRBV2 and TRBJ2-1, is EPEVTQTPSHQVTQMGQEVILRCVPISNHLYFYWYRQILGQKVEFLVSFYNNEISEKSEIFDDQFSVERPDGSNFTLKIRSTKLEDSAMYFCATSRDRALNEQFFGPGTRLTVL.